A selection of T cell receptor beta chains follows, all from one sample in a study of blood T cell repertoires in COVID-19. Profiled with immunoSEQ multiplex PCR; TCRdb holds only in-frame clones, not every one. Altogether about 130,000 clones are present, 84% being singletons, with the ten largest covering 9.5% to 15%. Input material: peripheral blood. Receptors originate from a human donor in a cohort sampled during active COVID-19. Each CDR3 is given with its conserved first and last residue. D genes are given only for firm matches. Size values are once, few and many counts, or a class for expanded clones, and some rows have none.

d_call	v_call	clone_size	j_call	cdr3_nt	cdr3_aa
NA	TRBV6-5	few	TRBJ1-6	TGTGCCAGCAGTCCACCTCAGGGGACCCTCCACTTT	CASSPPQGTLHF
TRBD2	TRBV19	NA	TRBJ2-3	TGTGCCAGTAGTATTGAGCGGGGGGGCCCGAATACGCAGTATTTT	CASSIERGGPNTQYF
TRBD2	TRBV19	NA	TRBJ2-3	TGTGCCAGTAGTATAGTTAGCGGGGGGAAGGATACGCAGTATTTT	CASSIVSGGKDTQYF
TRBD1	TRBV11-1	once	TRBJ1-2	TGTGCCAGCAGCCACAAGACAGGGGGATTGTATGGCTACACCTTC	CASSHKTGGLYGYTF
NA	TRBV4-1	NA	TRBJ2-1	TGCGCCAGCAGCCAAGGGGGGGGCAGCTACAATGAGCAGTTCTTC	CASSQGGGSYNEQFF
NA	TRBV30	NA	TRBJ1-2	TGTGCCTGGAGTGTCGCGGACAGCTATGGCTACACCTTC	CAWSVADSYGYTF
NA	TRBV5-1	NA	TRBJ2-3	TGCGCCAGCAGCTTGGAGTCCTACACAGATACGCAGTATTTT	CASSLESYTDTQYF
TRBD1	TRBV5-6	NA	TRBJ2-7	TGTGCCAGCAGCTTGGTAGGACAGGGCTACGAGCAGTACTTC	CASSLVGQGYEQYF
NA	TRBV5-1	NA	TRBJ1-2	TGCGCCAGCAGCTTGGAGGCCAGGGCCTACACCTTC	CASSLEARAYTF
TRBD1	TRBV5-4	NA	TRBJ1-5	TGTGCCAGCAGCCCAGGGACAGGGGATGGACAGCCCCAGCATTTT	CASSPGTGDGQPQHF
NA	TRBV5-1	NA	TRBJ2-1	TGCGCCAGCAGCTTCCAGGGCTCATTCGAAGAGCAGTTCTTC	CASSFQGSFEEQFF
NA	TRBV6-5	NA	TRBJ1-1	TGTGCCAGCAGTTACCCTGGGGCCAGGGTAACTGAAGCTTTCTTT	CASSYPGARVTEAFF
TRBD1	TRBV18	NA	TRBJ2-5	TGTGCCAGCTCCCGGGACAGGGGGGAGACCCAGTACTTC	CASSRDRGETQYF
NA	TRBV19	NA	TRBJ1-5	TGTGCCAGTAGTTCCCCGGGGGGCAATCAGCCCCAGCATTTT	CASSSPGGNQPQHF
NA	TRBV7-9	NA	TRBJ1-2	TGTGCCAGCAGCTTAGCGGTGGGCGGGCGATATGGCTACACCTTC	CASSLAVGGRYGYTF
TRBD2	TRBV7-2	NA	TRBJ2-5	TGTGCCAGCGGGCGGGGGGGCAAATTTGAGACCCAGTACTTC	CASGRGGKFETQYF
NA	TRBV7-6	once	TRBJ2-2	TGTGCCAGCAGCTCCCTATACACCGGGGAGCTGTTTTTT	CASSSLYTGELFF
TRBD1	TRBV6-6	NA	TRBJ2-1	TGTGCCAGCAGCAGCCGGGACAGCGGACTCAGTGAGCAGTTCTTC	CASSSRDSGLSEQFF
TRBD1	TRBV7-8	NA	TRBJ1-2	TGTGCCAGCAGCCTAGTTCGGGACAGGGATGGCTACACCTTC	CASSLVRDRDGYTF
NA	TRBV12-3/TRBV12-4	NA	TRBJ1-1	TGTGCCAGCAGGAGAACGAGGAGGAGTGAAGCTTTCTTT	CASRRTRRSEAFF
TRBD2	TRBV6-5	NA	TRBJ2-1	TGTGCCAGCAGTTTAAGCGGGGGCGGCGTCGGTGAGCAGTTCTTC	CASSLSGGGVGEQFF
TRBD2	TRBV4-1	NA	TRBJ2-2	TGCGCCAGCAGCCAAGATGATAGCGGGGCCGGGGACACCGGGGAGCTGTTTTTT	CASSQDDSGAGDTGELFF
TRBD2	TRBV27	NA	TRBJ2-7	TGTGCCAGCAGTTTATCGGCGACTGTTAGCGGGGGCTACGAGCAGTACTTC	CASSLSATVSGGYEQYF
NA	TRBV11-2	once	TRBJ2-3	TGTGCCAGCAGCTTAGGCGGGGTAAGGGCAGATACGCAGTATTTT	CASSLGGVRADTQYF
NA	TRBV24-1	NA	TRBJ1-2	TGTGCCACCAGTGATGACAGCTATGGCTACACCTTC	CATSDDSYGYTF
TRBD2	TRBV18	NA	TRBJ2-7	TGTGCCAGCTCACCCTCTAGCGGGCAAGCCTACGAGCAGTACTTC	CASSPSSGQAYEQYF
TRBD1	TRBV4-1	NA	TRBJ1-5	TGCGCCAGCAGCGGACAGGGAAGATTGAGCAATCAGCCCCAGCATTTT	CASSGQGRLSNQPQHF
NA	TRBV10-1	few	TRBJ1-5	TGCGCCAGCAGTGATGAGGGTGGCCTTGACGAGAGTCAGCCCCAGCATTTT	CASSDEGGLDESQPQHF
TRBD1	TRBV19	NA	TRBJ1-1	TGTGCCAGTAACTCGGACAGGATTTACACTGAAGCTTTCTTT	CASNSDRIYTEAFF
NA	TRBV5-1	NA	TRBJ2-7	TGCGCCAGCAGCTTGGCGGGGGGCGCCTACGAGCAGTACTTC	CASSLAGGAYEQYF
TRBD2	TRBV5-1	NA	TRBJ2-3	TGCGCCAGCAGAACGGGGGGTGGCACAGATACGCAGTATTTT	CASRTGGGTDTQYF
TRBD1	TRBV7-9	NA	TRBJ1-4	TGTGCCAGCAGCACACGGGACAGGGGGCTTGTTGGAGAAAAACTGTTTTTT	CASSTRDRGLVGEKLFF
TRBD2	TRBV7-2	NA	TRBJ2-4	TGTGCCAGCAGCTTTGAGCGGGGGCGAGCCAAAAACATTCAGTACTTC	CASSFERGRAKNIQYF
TRBD2	TRBV19	NA	TRBJ2-5	TGTGCCAGTAGTCCTGGGACTAGCGGGGGGGCCTTATACCAAGAGACCCAGTACTTC	CASSPGTSGGALYQETQYF
NA	TRBV11-2	NA	TRBJ1-4	TGTGCCAGCAGCCAACATAATGAAAAACTGTTTTTT	CASSQHNEKLFF
TRBD2	TRBV4-1	NA	TRBJ2-7	TGCGCCAGCAGCCAAGTGGCCGGGGGGGTAGTGAACGAGCAGTACTTC	CASSQVAGGVVNEQYF
TRBD1	TRBV30	NA	TRBJ1-2	TGTGCCTGGGAGGGGGACAGGGCTAACTATGGCTACACCTTC	CAWEGDRANYGYTF
TRBD2	TRBV19	once	TRBJ2-1	TGTGCCAGTAGTAATGAGCGGGGGAACTACAATGAGCAGTTCTTC	CASSNERGNYNEQFF
NA	TRBV3-1/TRBV3-2	NA	TRBJ1-3	TGTGCCAGCAGCCAAGATCAGGGCAGCTCTGGAAACACCATATATTTT	CASSQDQGSSGNTIYF
NA	TRBV19	NA	TRBJ1-6	TGTGCCAGTAGTATTAATGTTGGCGGGGGGCTCAAATCACCCCTCCACTTT	CASSINVGGGLKSPLHF
NA	TRBV7-2	few	TRBJ2-5	TGTGCCAGCAGCTTGCGGCACGGAGGCAAAGAGACCCAGTACTTC	CASSLRHGGKETQYF
TRBD1	TRBV18	NA	TRBJ1-1	TGTGCCAGCTCACCACCGGACAGGAGGAACACTGAAGCTTTCTTT	CASSPPDRRNTEAFF
TRBD1	TRBV7-9	NA	TRBJ1-1	TGTGCCAGCAGCCCGGACAGGACATTTATGAACACTGAAGCTTTCTTT	CASSPDRTFMNTEAFF